A single sample is the source of the 32 T cell receptor beta chains below, sequenced in a study of T-cell reconstitution after alpha-beta-depleted transplantation in children (dated by TCRdb to about 2016). The library relied on PCR. Sequencing instrument: Illumina HiSeq 2500. To normalize quantification of the TCRbeta repertoire, the TCR libraries were built with molecular barcoding that relied on unique molecular identifiers. TCRdb passed the public sequencing reads through fastp at Q25 and MiXCR, retaining productive beta sequences. Rows matching on CDR3 protein sequence are summarized as one entry with the most common DNA and genes. Here the sample has some 200,000 distinct CDR3 sequences; 8.5% to 10% occur a single time. The ten largest clonotypes hold about 6.2% of the sample. This specimen consisted of PBMCs from the stem cell graft donor, obtained from the stem cell graft. These receptors were obtained from a human donor who donated a stem cell graft to a child with acute lymphoblastic leukemia.

This clonotype was picked up many times. This rearrangement joins TRBV6-5 to TRBJ2-7; the D gene is possibly TRBD2 (5 bases). Germline CDR1 reads MNHEY; CDR2 reads SVGAGI. The V end lost 0 bases, the J end lost 0 bases, and 6 bases lay between the germline ends. The CDR3 length is 14 residues. Here the CDR3 reads CASSYSGSSYEQYF. CDR3 DNA: TGTGCCAGCAGTTACTCTGGGAGCTCCTACGAGCAGTACTTC.

Many counts were recorded for this clonotype. The genes are TRBV7-2 and TRBJ2-7; a possible D gene is TRBD2 (5 bases). V was shortened by 1 base and J by 2 bases, with 12 bases between the two germline ends. The CDR3 has 15 amino acids. Germline V lookup: CDR1 SGHTA, CDR2 FQGNSA. The CDR3 sequence is CASSLVWEITYEQYF. In DNA, the CDR3 is TGTGCCAGCAGCTTAGTGTGGGAGATTACCTACGAGCAGTACTTC.

This chain links TRBV27 with TRBJ1-2, with D perhaps TRBD1 (5 bases). Germline-derived CDR1 and CDR2 are MNHEY and SMNVEV (reference sequence). The CDR3 runs to 13 residues. V shed 3 bases and J shed 5 bases, with 10 bases lying between them. As DNA, the CDR3 is TGTGCCAGCAGTTTGGGGCAGAGGTATGGCTACACCTTC. This translates into CASSLGQRYGYTF.

This clonotype was observed a few times. This sequence joins TRBV5-1 and TRBJ1-2; TRBD1 matches 9 bases. Germline CDR1 SGHRS, CDR2 YFSETQ. V lost 4 bases and J lost 3; bases outside the gene matches: 16. The CDR3 runs 18 residues. The DNA of the CDR3 is TGCGCCAGCAGCGCCCCGGGACAGGGTTTTTCGGGCGACTATGGCTACACCTTC. This translates into CASSAPGQGFSGDYGYTF.

The rearrangement links TRBV7-2 to TRBJ1-1; D is uncertain. Trimming stripped 8 bases from V and 4 bases from J, with 14 bases between. The germline V gene has CDR1 SGHTA and CDR2 FQGNSA. The CDR3 extends over 13 amino acids. The CDR3: CASPRAGSTEAFF. CDR3 DNA: TGTGCCAGCCCCCGTGCCGGGAGCACTGAAGCTTTCTTT.

Remarks on this clonotype: A junction boundary mismatches the germline segment, possibly from a read error. This chain joins TRBV7-8 and TRBJ1-2; D gene ambiguous. The germline V gene has CDR1 SGHVS and CDR2 FQNEAQ. The CDR3 covers 13 residues. CDR3 sequence: CASSTLRTYGHTF. Here the CDR3 DNA reads TGTGCCAGCAGCACCCTCCGGACCTATGGCCACACCTTC.

Many counts were recorded for this clonotype. The genes are TRBV5-1 and TRBJ2-7; 10 nucleotides line up with TRBD1. There are 14 residues in the CDR3. With 7 bases clipped from V and 6 bases from J, the junction kept 10 bases outside the gene matches. CDR1 and CDR2 from the germline V gene are SGHRS and YFSETQ. Here the CDR3 DNA reads TGCGCCAGCGGAGGGACAGGGGCGACGAGCGAGCAGTACTTC. Amino acids: CASGGTGATSEQYF.

This chain links TRBV20-1 with TRBJ2-2; the match to TRBD2 covers 7 bases. Per the germline V gene, CDR1 is DFQATT and CDR2 is SNEGSKA (reference sequence). The CDR3 has 15 amino acids. V trimming: 8 bases; J trimming: 2 bases; junction bases outside the gene matches: 11. This chain's CDR3 is CSFLIAGVNTGELFF. CDR3 DNA: TGCAGTTTTTTAATCGCGGGGGTAAACACCGGGGAGCTGTTTTTT.

In this sample, this clonotype turned up a few times. V and J are TRBV7-9 and TRBJ1-1; weak D call: TRBD1 (5 bases). The ends were cut back, 1 base at V and 10 bases at J, with 13 bases in the middle. CDR1 and CDR2 from the germline V gene are SEHNR and FQNEAQ (reference sequence). The CDR3 contains 13 residues. The CDR3 coding sequence is TGTGCCAGCAGCTTAGGTGGGACGGACCCAGCTTTCTTT. Translation: CASSLGGTDPAFF.

The table lists this clonotype with a few counts. This chain joins TRBV7-8 and TRBJ2-3; weak D call: TRBD1 (5 bases). This CDR3 spans 14 amino acids. Germline CDR1 SGHVS, CDR2 FQNEAQ. V lost 3 bases to trimming and J lost 4 bases, with 11 bases between them. CDR3 DNA: TGTGCCAGCAGCTTGACAGTGAGTTCAGATACGCAGTATTTT. Protein sequence: CASSLTVSSDTQYF.

The sample holds many counts of this clonotype. V gene TRBV4-3 combines with J gene TRBJ1-1; tentatively, D is TRBD1 (5 bases). V gave up 0 bases and J gave up 0 bases, with 20 bases separating them. The CDR3 is made up of 19 amino acids. Germline V gene data show CDR1 as LGHNA and CDR2 as YSLEER. The CDR3 sequence: CASSQEALGQGALNTEAFF. DNA of the CDR3: TGCGCCAGCAGCCAAGAGGCCCTAGGGCAGGGCGCTCTGAACACTGAAGCTTTCTTT.

This clonotype was detected only a few times. The chain is built from TRBV5-1 and TRBJ2-4; 11 nucleotides line up with TRBD1. V lost 3 bases and J lost 7; bases outside the gene matches: 12. Germline V gene lookup returns CDR1 SGHRS and CDR2 YFSETQ. The CDR3 length is 17 residues. The CDR3 sequence: CASSYNPGQGAGNIQYF. CDR3 coding DNA: TGCGCCAGCAGCTACAATCCAGGACAGGGGGCGGGGAACATTCAGTACTTC.

The chain employs TRBV29-1 and TRBJ1-1; D is unresolved. There are 13 residues in the CDR3. V lost 3 bases and J lost 0, with 8 bases in between. The germline V gene has CDR1 SQVTM and CDR2 ANQGSEA. The CDR3 region has the DNA TGCAGCGTTGAGACACTGATGAACACTGAAGCTTTCTTT. Translating gives CSVETLMNTEAFF.

This clonotype has just a few counts. The chain links TRBV29-1 to TRBJ2-2; no firm D call. Germline V gene sequence: CDR1 SQVTM, CDR2 ANQGSEA. Trimming cost V 6 bases and J 1 base, with 6 bases left between them. This CDR3 contains 12 residues. The CDR3 sequence: CSVVGNTGELFF. CDR3 bases: TGCAGCGTAGTGGGGAACACCGGGGAGCTGTTTTTT.

A few counts support this clonotype. The chain couples TRBV20-1 to TRBJ2-7; 7 bases are shared with TRBD1. Germline CDR1 and CDR2: DFQATT and SNEGSKA (reference sequence). The CDR3 loop spans 14 amino acids. V dropped 3 bases and J dropped 2; count of bases not matched to a gene: 7. CDR3: CSASSGQATYEQYF. The DNA of the CDR3 is TGCAGTGCTAGTTCTGGACAGGCGACCTACGAGCAGTACTTC.

This clonotype showed up many times. The rearrangement links TRBV5-1 to TRBJ1-2; TRBD1 aligns across 11 bases. The germline CDR1 and CDR2 sequences are SGHRS and YFSETQ. V was clipped by 4 bases and J by 8 bases; unmatched bases: 7. CDR3 length: 14 residues. The CDR3 sequence is CASSHGQGAAGYTF. The CDR3 DNA reads TGCGCCAGCAGCCACGGACAGGGGGCTGCGGGCTACACCTTC.

This clonotype was found a few times. The chain joins TRBV13 to TRBJ2-7; 11 nucleotides agree with TRBD1. Trimming removed 4 bases from V and 6 bases from J; junction bases left unmatched: 5. From germline, CDR1 is PRHDT and CDR2 FYEKMQ (reference sequence). The CDR3 has 14 amino acids. The CDR3 DNA follows: TGTGCCAGCAGCTCCGGACAGGGGGCAACCGAGCAGTACTTC. This encodes CASSSGQGATEQYF.

This clonotype was recorded only once. The rearrangement joins TRBV20-1 to TRBJ2-4; D is unresolved. V was pared by 4 bases and J by 0 bases, with 10 bases between. CDR1 and CDR2 (germline): DFQATT, SNEGSKA (reference sequence). This CDR3 spans 14 amino acids. The CDR3 sequence is CSATPWLAKNIQYF. The CDR3 bases are TGCAGTGCTACCCCTTGGCTAGCCAAAAACATTCAGTACTTC.

The V call is TRBV20-1, the J call TRBJ2-7, with 10 bases aligning to TRBD2. Germline V gene sequence: CDR1 DFQATT, CDR2 SNEGSKA (reference sequence). CDR3 length: 16 residues. V trimming: 5 bases; J trimming: 3 bases; junction bases outside the gene matches: 13. The CDR3, as DNA: TGCAGTGCTCGCTCATGGGTAGCGGGGGGTATCTACGAGCAGTACTTC. Its protein is CSARSWVAGGIYEQYF.

This chain links TRBV4-1 with TRBJ2-1; a weak D match, TRBD2 (5 bases). Per germline, CDR1 MGHRA and CDR2 YSYEKL. V was cut by 0 bases and J by 6 bases, with 9 bases left in between. The CDR3 runs 14 residues. In nucleotides, the CDR3 is TGCGCCAGCAGCCAAGAGAGCCGGGGCAATGAGCAGTTCTTC. Its translation: CASSQESRGNEQFF.

There are many counts of this clonotype. V gene TRBV20-1 combines with J gene TRBJ1-2; D is uncertain. From germline, CDR1 is DFQATT and CDR2 SNEGSKA (reference sequence). Trimming removed 3 bases from V and 1 base from J, with 15 bases in between. The CDR3 loop spans 15 amino acids. The CDR3 sequence is CSARTGLGINYGYTF. Here the CDR3 DNA reads TGCAGTGCTAGGACCGGGTTGGGGATTAACTATGGCTACACCTTC.

This clonotype was seen at least ten times. V usage is TRBV10-3 and J usage is TRBJ2-1; 9 bases map to TRBD2. The CDR3 has 18 amino acids. CDR1 is ENHRY, CDR2 SYGVKD, per germline. Trimming cost V 1 base and J 6 bases; bases outside gene matches: 13. CDR3 DNA sequence: TGTGCCATCAGTGAGTGGGCTAGCGGGGAGCTGTTCCTCAATGAGCAGTTCTTC. Translated: CAISEWASGELFLNEQFF.

The sample holds a few counts of this clonotype. This chain uses TRBV20-1 with TRBJ2-1; 12 bases map to TRBD2. CDR1 is DFQATT, CDR2 SNEGSKA, per germline (reference sequence). Unmatched junction bases numbered 7, after V lost 3 bases and J lost 7 bases. This CDR3 is built from 15 residues. The CDR3 protein is CSARLGLAGINEQFF. As DNA, the CDR3 is TGCAGTGCTAGGCTAGGACTAGCGGGGATAAATGAGCAGTTCTTC.

The chain employs TRBV5-1 and TRBJ2-7; no clear D gene. Germline CDR1 SGHRS, CDR2 YFSETQ. Trimming removed 0 bases at V and 2 bases at J, with 15 bases between. The CDR3 runs 16 residues. The CDR3: CASSLERILITYEQYF. CDR3 sequence (DNA): TGCGCCAGCAGCTTGGAGAGGATCTTGATTACCTACGAGCAGTACTTC.

The table lists this clonotype with many counts. J is TRBJ2-7 and V is TRBV10-3; D is ambiguous. The CDR3 length is 13 residues. V was shortened by 0 bases and J by 5 bases, with 8 bases between the two germline ends. CDR1 and CDR2 from the germline V gene are ENHRY and SYGVKD. The CDR3 region is CAISESRVDEQYF. For the CDR3, the DNA is TGTGCCATCAGTGAGTCTCGTGTCGACGAGCAGTACTTC.

This clonotype turned up a few times. V gene TRBV29-1 combines with J gene TRBJ1-2; TRBD1 matches 8 bases. Germline values: CDR1 SQVTM, CDR2 ANQGSEA. This CDR3 spans 13 amino acids. Losses at the gene ends were 7 bases for V and 3 bases for J; bases not matched to a gene: 7. The CDR3 DNA reads TGCAGCGGCGAGACAGGGGTGGACTATGGCTACACCTTC. Translating it yields CSGETGVDYGYTF.

The table lists this clonotype with a count of one. This chain uses TRBV6-5 with TRBJ2-2; no firm D call. This CDR3 has 14 residues. Germline V gene lookup returns CDR1 MNHEY and CDR2 SVGAGI. V was shortened by 2 bases and J by 6 bases, with 10 bases between the two germline ends. CDR3 in amino acids: CASSYIGWAGELFF. The CDR3 bases are TGTGCCAGCAGTTACATAGGGTGGGCCGGGGAGCTGTTTTTT.

This clonotype was counted a few times. V gene TRBV20-1 combines with J gene TRBJ2-2; possible D gene TRBD1, 6 bases. V lost 4 bases and J lost 0, with 12 bases in between. The CDR3 is 15 amino acids. Germline V lookup: CDR1 DFQATT, CDR2 SNEGSKA (reference sequence). The CDR3, as DNA: TGCAGTGCTACTTACAGGGATTCGAACACCGGGGAGCTGTTTTTT. This gives the protein CSATYRDSNTGELFF.

The chain is built from TRBV12-3 or TRBV12-4 and TRBJ2-1, with 7 bases that match TRBD1. The trim removed 7 bases at V and 7 bases at J, leaving 10 bases unmatched. The length of the CDR3 is 14 residues. CDR3 nucleotides: TGTGCCAGCAAACTAGGGGGCCTTGGGAATGAGCAGTTCTTC. Protein: CASKLGGLGNEQFF.

The table lists this clonotype with a few counts. The chain couples TRBV18 to TRBJ2-3, with D unresolved. V lost 3 bases, J lost 2 bases, and 9 bases lay in between. This CDR3 comprises 14 residues. Germline loops: CDR1 KGHSH, CDR2 LQKENI. The DNA for the CDR3 is TGTGCCAGCTCACCCGTCCGAGACACAGATACGCAGTATTTT. This sequence encodes CASSPVRDTDTQYF.

This clonotype came up a few times. The chain links TRBV7-9 to TRBJ2-5; weak D call: TRBD2 (6 bases). V lost 1 base, J lost 4 bases, and 13 bases lay in between. Per germline, CDR1 SEHNR and CDR2 FQNEAQ (reference sequence). The CDR3 spans 15 residues. The CDR3 nucleotides read TGTGCCAGCAGCTTAGTTTCGGGGGATGGAGAGACCCAGTACTTC. This codes for CASSLVSGDGETQYF. Based on the CDR3 plus reference TRBV7-9 and TRBJ2-5, the full variable domain is DTGVSQNPRHKITKRGQNVTFRCDPISEHNRLYWYRQTLGQGPEFLTYFQNEAQLEKSRLLSDRFSAERPKGSFSTLEIQRTEQGDSAMYLCASSLVSGDGETQYFGPGTRLLVL.

Regarding this clonotype: As the CDR3 is not closed by the conserved phenylalanine or tryptophan, this likely results from a read error. This sequence joins TRBV5-1 and TRBJ1-1, with a possible D match to TRBD1 (6 bases). CDR1 is SGHRS, CDR2 YFSETQ, per germline. The CDR3 is 13 amino acids. The CDR3 loop is CVSSSGQNTEAFY. In DNA, the CDR3 is TGCGTCAGCAGCTCGGGACAGAACACTGAAGCTTTCTAT.